This T cell receptor beta chain was recovered during a study of shared clonotypes between healthy human individuals (dated by TCRdb to about 2020). For the wider study: The cohort comprised a couple of women and three men aged 18 to 49 years. Per donor, three plates each were used for CD4 naive and CD4 memory, two for CD8 naive, and one for CD8 memory. To estimate repertoire size and how much clonotype sharing occurs between individuals, the study deeply sequenced the blood TCR repertoires of 5 or 6 healthy adults. Libraries were prepared and TCR repertoires were sequenced by different laboratories using diverse techniques, in order to increase sequencing depth and limit assay-specific biases. Each donor's leukapheresis produced roughly between roughly 0.94 and 9.5 billion PBMCs. Overall study results and their limits: Across a few donors, around 5% of naive CD4, 3% to 4% of naive CD8, around 2.5% of memory CD4, and under 0.45% of memory CD8 clonotypes were shared. Based on pairwise subsampling, the degree of clonotype sharing among donors was expected to be affected by sequencing depth. Compared with non-shared clonotypes, clonotypes shared by all four sorted-subset donors had higher generation probabilities. Sampling was restricted to blood, and TCR repertoires in tissues likely differ from the TCR repertoires found in blood. Incomplete sequencing was indicated by rarefaction of sorted-subset datasets, despite the large sequencing depth. Larger estimated clonotype richness was generally found for naive subsets than for memory subsets. The small number of donors limited the genetic and exposure-history diversity represented.

Here V drops 4 bases and J drops 3 bases, and the junction holds 10 bases not matched to any gene. Its CDR3 holds 15 amino acids, cysteine through phenylalanine. The read is trimmed to its CDR3 DNA, 45 bases read in frame from base 1. The germline V gene (reference sequence) supplies CDR1 SGHNT and CDR2 YYREEE. For this clone: Its target antigen remains unknown. Within one base of it there is no much larger clone, and no base qualities were kept.

Using the deep immunoSEQ assay, TCR CDR3 regions were amplified from genomic DNA by multiplex PCR. Extracted genomic DNA from each cell subset was distributed evenly across all wells of several immunoSEQ 96-well plates, and each plate was treated as a replicate. For sorted subsets, each replicate PCR was loaded with about 200 ng genomic DNA, equivalent to about 30,000 T cell genomes. Purified libraries were measured with a Qubit 3.0 fluorometer, size-checked on a Bioanalyzer 2100, and measured again with the KAPA Library Quantification kit. Each immunoSEQ 96-well plate was sequenced on its own single-read 150-cycle Illumina NextSeq 550 flow cell. The paper's processing steps were these. Because the immunoSEQ output included only junctional sequences and no quality scores, the filtering could not be the same as the filtering used for full-length reads. Sequences were annotated with PyIR, a Python wrapper for IgBLAST v1.9, using IMGT germline references to assign V/J genes and CDR3. Any read was removed if the V/J assignment was weak (E-value above 1e-6), the CDR3 was missing, or the read contained stop codons, out-of-frame junctions, or ambiguous translated residues. V3J clonotypes were defined as sequences sharing the same inferred V gene, J gene, and CDR3 amino acid sequence. Percentage overlap between repertoires was computed as shared unique clonotypes divided by the size of the smaller repertoire. RTK rarefaction, the Chao1 estimator, and Recon v2.1 estimates of unobserved clonotypes were used to assess repertoire richness. Generation probabilities were computed with OLGA for all TCRbeta clonotypes obtained by the gDNA method from four donors. TCRdb re-hosts the immuneACCESS table, in-frame sequences only. Its copies lack some clones; in the studies checked, an unresolved V gene accounts for under half of them, and the cause for the rest is not known. V, J and clone size reflect that table, while D and trimming were determined from the DNA. Present in this sample are millions of clones, around 96% of which were seen just once. Of the sample, roughly 1.1% falls within the top ten clones.

For the CD8 naive samples, CD45RO-negative cells were positively selected for CCR7, yielding a CD45RA+CCR7+ population from which TemRA cells were excluded. The donors were healthy, HIV-negative adults who had no recently reported acute infections or vaccinations. Only Caucasian adults living in Nashville, Tennessee, USA were represented among the donors. After blood collection by leukapheresis, PBMCs were isolated using Ficoll-Histopaque density gradient centrifugation and then cryopreserved in the vapor phase of liquid nitrogen. Purity and quantity of every magnetically sorted T cell population were checked by analytical flow cytometry. Genomic DNA was isolated from each sorted fraction and quantified by UV absorbance on a Nanodrop 2000c.

The rearranged segments are TRBV5-4 and TRBJ2-7; 7 junctional bases match TRBD2. Sequences were obtained from naive CD8+ T cells sorted from blood. The cell subset or site label, as the study defines it: CD45RA+CCR7+. This TCR was recovered from a man aged 18 to 35 in good health. The sequenced DNA: TGTGCCAGCAGCGGGGACGGGGGGAACGTCTACGAGCAGTACTTC. This sequence encodes CASSGDGGNVYEQYF.